One and the same sample provided the 24 T cell receptor beta chains below, sequenced in a study of Ad26.COV2.S vaccination and SARS-CoV-2 variants. Treatment indicated: about 20 received Ad26.COV2.S at low or high dose, single or two shots; roughly five received placebo; per-sample allocation not given. The study sampled participants on day 63 after the first vaccine or placebo injection. Profiling relied on immunoSEQ multiplex PCR, and the TCRdb table lists in-frame clones only, not all of them. The sample yields more than 350,000 clones, 80% to 95% seen once. Specimen: peripheral blood, collected in a trial of Ad26.COV2.S vaccine versus placebo. Receptors originate from a person between 18 and 60 years old who received the Ad26.COV2.S COVID-19 vaccine or a placebo.

The V gene is TRBV30, the J gene TRBJ2-7; TRBD1 is a possible D gene (5 bases). The V gene's germline CDR1 is GTSNPN and CDR2 SVGIG (reference sequence). This CDR3 has 14 residues. The germline V and J ends were trimmed by 0 bases and 5 bases, with 14 bases remaining between them. The CDR3 DNA sequence: TGTGCCTGGAGTGTGAATACAGGCCCCCACGAGCAGTACTTC. Translation gives CAWSVNTGPHEQYF. The full variable domain, rest sourced from reference TRBV30 and TRBJ2-7, is SQTIHQWPATLVQPVGSPLSLECTVEGTSNPNLYWYRQAAGRGLQLLFYSVGIGQISSEVPQNLSASRPQDRQFILSSKKLLLSDSGFYLCAWSVNTGPHEQYFGPGTRLTVT.

The DNA of the CDR3 is TGCGCCAGCCGGATCGACAGTAACTATGGCTACACCTTC. This gives the protein CASRIDSNYGYTF. The gene calls are TRBV5-1 and TRBJ1-2, with D possibly being TRBD1 (5 bases). CDR1 is SGHRS and CDR2 is YFSETQ in the germline V gene. V lost 7 bases and J 1 base, leaving 11 bases between the germline ends. There are 13 residues in the CDR3.

This chain connects TRBV5-1 to TRBJ2-1, with TRBD2 matching over 14 bases. V lost 0 bases, J lost 8 bases, and 4 bases stayed unmatched. Germline V gene sequence: CDR1 SGHRS, CDR2 YFSETQ. The CDR3 consists of 16 residues. This CDR3 is CASSLDWTSGGYEQFF. CDR3 DNA: TGCGCCAGCAGCTTGGACTGGACTAGCGGGGGGTATGAGCAGTTCTTC.

The V call is TRBV7-2, the J call TRBJ2-1; D is perhaps TRBD2 (5 bases). V lost 5 bases and J 0 bases, leaving 11 bases between the germline ends. Germline values: CDR1 SGHTA, CDR2 FQGNSA. The CDR3 is 15 residues long. As DNA, the CDR3 is TGTGCCAGCAGCACGAGCGGCTACTCCTACAATGAGCAGTTCTTC. Translation: CASSTSGYSYNEQFF.

This chain connects TRBV18 to TRBJ1-2; 8 bases agree with TRBD1. With V trimmed by 5 bases and J by 2 bases, 7 bases remained unmatched. There are 15 residues in the CDR3. Germline values: CDR1 KGHSH, CDR2 LQKENI. The CDR3 reads CASSMQGAGNYGYTF. The DNA for the CDR3 is TGTGCCAGCTCAATGCAGGGGGCTGGCAACTATGGCTACACCTTC. The variable domain in full, with the rest retrieved from reference TRBV18 and TRBJ1-2, is NAGVMQNPRHLVRRRGQEARLRCSPMKGHSHVYWYRQLPEEGLKFMVYLQKENIIDESGMPKERFSAEFPKEGPSILRIQQVVRGDSAAYFCASSMQGAGNYGYTFGSGTRLTVV.

V and J are TRBV9 and TRBJ2-1, with D possibly being TRBD2 (6 bases). Looked up from germline, CDR1 is SGDLS and CDR2 is YYNGEE. V dropped 4 bases and J dropped 10 bases, with 27 bases sitting between them. There are 17 residues in the CDR3. The DNA of the CDR3 is TGTGCCAGCAGCAGTCCCGCAGTGCGGATGGGACGGGAGGAGCAGTTCTTC. As protein: CASSSPAVRMGREEQFF.

The genes are TRBV7-9 and TRBJ2-1; possibly TRBD2 for D (6 bases). From germline, CDR1 is SEHNR and CDR2 FQNEAQ (reference sequence). The germline V and J ends were trimmed by 5 bases and 0 bases, with 14 bases remaining between them. CDR3 length: 16 amino acids. The CDR3 coding sequence is TGTGCCAGCAGCCCAAGGCCCGGGAGCTCCTACAATGAGCAGTTCTTC. It yields the protein CASSPRPGSSYNEQFF. The full variable domain, with the rest looked up from reference TRBV7-9 and TRBJ2-1, is DTGVSQNPRHKITKRGQNVTFRCDPISEHNRLYWYRQTLGQGPEFLTYFQNEAQLEKSRLLSDRFSAERPKGSFSTLEIQRTEQGDSAMYLCASSPRPGSSYNEQFFGPGTRLTVL.

The chain employs TRBV14 and TRBJ2-7, with 8 bases lining up with TRBD2. The CDR3 is 15 residues long. V shed 4 bases and J 6 bases; nucleotides not matched to a gene: 11. From germline, CDR1 is SGHDN and CDR2 FVKESK. CDR3 region: CASSRVPGLEGEQYF. CDR3 coding DNA: TGTGCCAGCAGCCGAGTACCGGGACTAGAGGGCGAGCAGTACTTC.

The gene calls are TRBV6-5 and TRBJ2-7; D remains unclear. Trimming removed 4 bases at V and 3 bases at J, with 7 bases between. Per germline, CDR1 MNHEY and CDR2 SVGAGI. The CDR3 length is 12 residues. The CDR3 DNA reads as TGTGCCAGCAGTTCTGCAGGCTACGAGCAGTACTTC. Translation gives CASSSAGYEQYF.

This rearrangement joins TRBV4-1 to TRBJ2-6; no clear D gene. The CDR3 sequence is 18 residues long. CDR1 and CDR2 from the germline V gene are MGHRA and YSYEKL. Trimming took 0 bases from V and 0 from J, leaving 12 bases between them. The CDR3 bases are TGCGCCAGCAGCCAAGATCCCCCACATAGCTCTGGGGCCAACGTCCTGACTTTC. Its protein product is CASSQDPPHSSGANVLTF.

This chain uses TRBV7-9 with TRBJ1-1, with D possibly being TRBD1 (5 bases). Germline CDR1 reads SEHNR; CDR2 reads FQNEAQ (reference sequence). CDR3 length equals 14 residues. V was shortened by 1 base and J by 5 bases, with 11 bases between the two germline ends. CDR3 in amino acids: CASSLVLGATEAFF. The CDR3 region has the DNA TGTGCCAGCAGCTTAGTATTAGGGGCGACTGAAGCTTTCTTT.

The V gene is TRBV18, the J gene TRBJ1-5, with D unclear. Germline assignment: CDR1 KGHSH and CDR2 LQKENI. The CDR3 spans 15 residues. With 1 base removed from V and 3 bases from J, the gap between germline ends came to 10 bases. As DNA, the CDR3 is TGTGCCAGCTCACCACAGGGAATAGTCAATCAGCCCCAGCATTTT. As protein: CASSPQGIVNQPQHF.

This chain uses TRBV7-8 with TRBJ1-2, with D perhaps matching TRBD1 (5 bases). Germline V gene sequence: CDR1 SGHVS, CDR2 FQNEAQ. Trimming took off 1 base at V and 0 bases at J, with 15 bases between the two ends. The CDR3 sequence is 17 residues long. The CDR3 is CASSLGGWGTTNYGYTF. In DNA form, the CDR3 reads TGTGCCAGCAGCTTAGGGGGTTGGGGCACTACTAACTATGGCTACACCTTC.

The V call is TRBV3-1 (or the pseudogene TRBV3-2), the J call TRBJ2-7; D may be TRBD1 (6 bases). Between the trimmed V and J ends, which lost 4 bases and 3 bases, there was a span of 13 bases. Germline V gene sequence: CDR1 LGHDT, CDR2 YNNKEL (reference sequence). This CDR3 is 14 amino acids long. CDR3 DNA: TGTGCCAGCAGCCGAACAGGGAGCAGCTACGAGCAGTACTTC. Its protein is CASSRTGSSYEQYF.

The V gene is TRBV7-2, the J gene TRBJ2-7; 11 nucleotides match TRBD2. With 1 base clipped from V and 3 bases from J, the junction kept 8 bases outside the gene matches. The CDR3 has 17 amino acids. Germline assignment: CDR1 SGHTA and CDR2 FQGNSA. The CDR3 sequence: CASSLEGLAGGRYEQYF. The CDR3 coding sequence is TGTGCCAGCAGCTTAGAAGGGCTAGCGGGAGGTCGCTACGAGCAGTACTTC. Full variable domain (missing parts from reference TRBV7-2 and TRBJ2-7): GAGVSQSPSNKVTEKGKDVELRCDPISGHTALYWYRQSLGQGLEFLIYFQGNSAPDKSGLPSDRFSAERTGGSVSTLTIQRTQQEDSAVYLCASSLEGLAGGRYEQYFGPGTRLTVT.

This clone was picked up a small number of times. The V gene is TRBV15, the J gene TRBJ2-3; 7 nucleotides align to TRBD2. The CDR3 has 17 amino acids. Trimming removed 0 bases from V and 5 bases from J; junction bases left unmatched: 11. Germline-derived CDR1 and CDR2 are LNHNV and YYDKDF (reference sequence). The CDR3 here is CATSRDRGAGAVDTQYF. The DNA of the CDR3 is TGTGCCACCAGCAGAGACCGCGGGGCGGGAGCGGTAGATACGCAGTATTTT. Full variable domain (rest looked up from reference TRBV15 and TRBJ2-3): DAMVIQNPRYQVTQFGKPVTLSCSQTLNHNVMYWYQQKSSQAPKLLFHYYDKDFNNEADTPDNFQSRRPNTSFCFLDIRSPGLGDTAMYLCATSRDRGAGAVDTQYFGPGTRLTVL.

The CDR3 nucleotides read TGTGCCAGCAGCCTGGGACCCATGAACACTGAAGCTTTCTTT. Translating gives CASSLGPMNTEAFF. The chain links TRBV5-5 to TRBJ1-1; D possibly corresponds to TRBD1 (5 bases). Germline assignment: CDR1 SGHKS and CDR2 YYEKEE (reference sequence). Trimming shortened V by 4 bases and J by 0 bases, and 10 bases separated the two germline ends. The CDR3 totals 14 residues.

The V and J genes are TRBV3-1 (or the pseudogene TRBV3-2) and TRBJ1-1; D uncertain. The CDR3 is 14 residues long. Germline V lookup: CDR1 LGHDT, CDR2 YNNKEL (reference sequence). V was shortened by 2 bases and J by 1 base, with 8 bases between the two germline ends. CDR3 nucleotide sequence: TGTGCCAGCAGCCAAAGTGGCGAGAACACTGAAGCTTTCTTT. Its protein is CASSQSGENTEAFF.

In its sample, this clone was seen a few times. The chain links TRBV7-8 to TRBJ2-1; 7 nucleotides match TRBD2. J lost 8 bases, V lost 5 bases, and 3 bases had no gene match. Germline CDR1 SGHVS, CDR2 FQNEAQ. The CDR3 sequence is 12 residues long. The CDR3 here is CASSRTSYEQFF. DNA for the CDR3: TGTGCCAGCAGCCGGACTAGTTATGAGCAGTTCTTC.

The chain employs TRBV6-5 and TRBJ1-6; no reliable D call. This CDR3 region has 14 residues. The V gene's germline CDR1 is MNHEY and CDR2 SVGAGI. Deletions cut 5 bases from V and 5 bases from J, with 10 bases between. The CDR3 region has the DNA TGTGCCAGCAGTCCCCACAGAGATAATTCACCCCTCCACTTT. It codes for CASSPHRDNSPLHF.

V gene TRBV5-3 combines with J gene TRBJ1-5, with D possibly matching TRBD1 (6 bases). TRBV5-3 is given ORF status, its function remaining uncertain. The CDR3 consists of 15 residues. V lost 3 bases and J 2 bases, leaving 12 bases between the germline ends. CDR3 loop: CARSSGTLCNQPQHF. The CDR3 DNA reads TGTGCCAGAAGCTCCGGGACATTATGCAATCAGCCCCAGCATTTT.

V gene TRBV4-3 combines with J gene TRBJ2-1; no clear D. Germline V gene lookup returns CDR1 LGHNA and CDR2 YSLEER. V was cut by 0 bases and J by 9 bases, with 9 bases left in between. This CDR3 spans 13 amino acids. CDR3 nucleotides: TGCGCCAGCAGCCAAGATAGGAGCAGTGAGCAGTTCTTC. Its translation is CASSQDRSSEQFF.

This clone is a singleton in its sample. The chain couples TRBV2 to TRBJ2-3, with 10 bases identical to TRBD2. The length of the CDR3 is 16 residues. Germline values: CDR1 SNHLY, CDR2 FYNNEI. V trimming: 7 bases; J trimming: 4 bases; junction bases outside the gene matches: 11. The CDR3: CASNVASGSPADTQYF. CDR3 in DNA: TGTGCCAGCAATGTGGCTAGCGGGAGTCCCGCAGATACGCAGTATTTT.

The chain couples TRBV28 to TRBJ2-7; maybe TRBD1 (5 bases). The germline V gene has CDR1 MDHEN and CDR2 SYDVKM. Trimming stripped 4 bases from V and 3 bases from J, with 16 bases between. The CDR3 covers 15 residues. As DNA, the CDR3 is TGTGCCAGCAGTTGGCCCGCAGGGAAAAGCTACGAGCAGTACTTC. It translates to CASSWPAGKSYEQYF.